The TCR beta chain described here comes from a study of tumour-infiltrating T cells in Burkitt lymphoma. Overall study context: Overall and progression-free survival were predicted by productive clonality.

Here immunoSEQ multiplex PCR was the method, and the copy in TCRdb shows in-frame clones only, minus some. The sample yields about 10,000 clones, roughly 58% seen once. The CDR3 sequence is 16 residues long. CDR1 SEHNR and CDR2 FQNEAQ come from the germline V gene (reference sequence). Trimming removed 5 bases from V and 10 bases from J, with 26 bases in between. The sequence was collected from a human donor with diffuse large B-cell lymphoma. The source material was tumor tissue. The chain carries TRBV7-9 and TRBJ1-1, with D perhaps TRBD1 (5 bases). The CDR3 DNA sequence: TGTGCCAGCAGCCTAACAGGCTCCATCACAGAAGGTTCAGCTTTCTTT. This encodes CASSLTGSITEGSAFF.